These T cell receptor beta chains were read from a single sample in a study of shared clonotypes between healthy human individuals. Only in-frame clones appear in the TCRdb table, and some are missing; sequencing was by immunoSEQ multiplex PCR. The sample lists 2 million to 3 million clones; 80% to 95% were seen once. Sequencing used naive CD4+ T cells from PBMCs. These receptors all stem from a man aged 18 to 29 in good health. Some clones in this sample may be carry-over from other donors' samples. The CDR3 runs from the conserved cysteine through the conserved F or W. A D gene is named only where the DNA matches it firmly. Where a row states a size, it is once, few, many or the class of an expanded clone; other rows omit it.

CDR3nt	CDR3aa	v_gene	j_gene	abundance	d_gene
TGTGCCAGCAGCTTGGCCGGGGCGACTAACTATGGCTACACCTTC	CASSLAGATNYGYTF	TRBV7-3	TRBJ1-2	-	-
TGCGCCAGCAGCTCACTAACTCCCGGGGCCAATGAGCAGTTCTTC	CASSSLTPGANEQFF	TRBV5-1	TRBJ2-1	-	-
TGTGCCAGCAGAAGGGTAACTGGGGCCAACGTCCTGACTTTC	CASRRVTGANVLTF	TRBV11-2	TRBJ2-6	-	-
TGCGCCAGCAGCAGGACTAGCGGGAGCAATGAGCAGTTCTTC	CASSRTSGSNEQFF	TRBV5-1	TRBJ2-1	-	TRBD2
TGTGCCAGCAGCCAGTGGCAGGACGCCGCCGGGGAGCTGTTTTTT	CASSQWQDAAGELFF	TRBV7-9	TRBJ2-2	-	-
TGTGCCAGCAGCAACGGGGATACAGATACGCAGTATTTT	CASSNGDTDTQYF	TRBV21-1	TRBJ2-3	-	-
TGTGCCAGCAGGTCAGGGTTGCAGCCCCAGCATTTT	CASRSGLQPQHF	TRBV28	TRBJ1-5	-	-
TGTGCCAGCAGCTTACGGACTGAAGCTTTCTTT	CASSLRTEAFF	TRBV11-3	TRBJ1-1	-	-
TGTGCCAGCTCACTAACCAAGACAGGATCCTACGAGCAGTACTTC	CASSLTKTGSYEQYF	TRBV18	TRBJ2-7	-	-
TGTGCCAGCAGCTTGGACAATATGAACACTGAAGCTTTCTTT	CASSLDNMNTEAFF	TRBV7-3	TRBJ1-1	-	-
TGTGCCAGCAGTCCGGGACTAGCGGGAGTAGATGAGCAGTTCTTC	CASSPGLAGVDEQFF	TRBV6-6	TRBJ2-1	-	TRBD2
TGCAGCGTTGGGTCTAGCGGATACACAGATACGCAGTATTTT	CSVGSSGYTDTQYF	TRBV29-1	TRBJ2-3	-	TRBD2
TGTGCCTGGAGTGGGGTGAGCTTATCGGATACGCAGTATTTT	CAWSGVSLSDTQYF	TRBV30	TRBJ2-3	-	-
TGTGCCAGCAGCGTTGGACAGGATAACTATGGCTACACCTTC	CASSVGQDNYGYTF	TRBV9	TRBJ1-2	-	TRBD1
TGTGCCAGCAGCACAGACAGGGGGCGTAGGGGCGAGCAGTACTTC	CASSTDRGRRGEQYF	TRBV2	TRBJ2-7	-	TRBD1
TGTGCCAGCAGCTTAGATCGAGCGGGTAAATCCTACGAGCAGTACTTC	CASSLDRAGKSYEQYF	TRBV7-8	TRBJ2-7	-	-
TGTGCCAGCAGTTTACCCAGGGGGGATGAGCAGTTCTTC	CASSLPRGDEQFF	TRBV27	TRBJ2-1	-	-
TGTGCCATCAGTGAGTCGACCGCATCTTATGGCTACACCTTC	CAISESTASYGYTF	TRBV10-3	TRBJ1-2	-	-
TGTGCCAGCAGCTTAGTCGGCACAGATACGCAGTATTTT	CASSLVGTDTQYF	TRBV7-2	TRBJ2-3	-	-
TGTGCCAGCAGTGTAGGCAGGGGGCAGGCCGGGGAGCTGTTTTTT	CASSVGRGQAGELFF	TRBV28	TRBJ2-2	-	TRBD1
TGTGCCAGCAATCGCGGGATGAACACTGAAGCTTTCTTT	CASNRGMNTEAFF	TRBV6-1	TRBJ1-1	-	-
TGTGCCAGCAGTGCGCCTCGCCCCAGGGGCTGGGAAGAGACCCAGTACTTC	CASSAPRPRGWEETQYF	TRBV25-1	TRBJ2-5	-	-
TGTGCCAGCAGCCTTAGGATCAGGAGGAGCTCCTACGAGCAGTACTTC	CASSLRIRRSSYEQYF	TRBV13	TRBJ2-7	once	-
TGTGCCAGCAGTTACACTGGGACTAGCGGGAGGGCCAAGGCCGGGGAGCTGTTTTTT	CASSYTGTSGRAKAGELFF	TRBV6-7	TRBJ2-2	once	TRBD2
TGTGCCAGCAGTTACAGAGACAGGGGCTATACTGAAGCTTTCTTT	CASSYRDRGYTEAFF	TRBV6-6	TRBJ1-1	-	TRBD1
TGTGCCAGCAGCGTAGCTGAGGGAGGGTCCTACAATGAGCAGTTCTTC	CASSVAEGGSYNEQFF	TRBV9	TRBJ2-1	-	TRBD2
TGTGCCAGCAGCTTAGAGGCAGGGGGCGCGGGTAGTGAGCAGTTCTTC	CASSLEAGGAGSEQFF	TRBV7-9	TRBJ2-1	-	TRBD1
TGTGCCAGCAGTTCTAGCGGGAGCCGAGATACGCAGTATTTT	CASSSSGSRDTQYF	TRBV6-1	TRBJ2-3	-	TRBD2
TGTGCCAGCAGTTTTTCGGCTAGCAGGAGCGAGCAGTACTTC	CASSFSASRSEQYF	TRBV6-5	TRBJ2-7	-	-
TGTGCCTGGAGTGTAGGTGGAAACACTGAAGCTTTCTTT	CAWSVGGNTEAFF	TRBV30	TRBJ1-1	-	-
TGTGCCACCACCAAAAGAGGGACAGATACGCAGTATTTT	CATTKRGTDTQYF	TRBV6-5	TRBJ2-3	-	-
TGTGCCAGCAGCCGCTCAGGGGTCCCCTACGAGCAGTACTTC	CASSRSGVPYEQYF	TRBV6-5	TRBJ2-7	-	-
TGTGCCAGCAGTAGGAATAGCGGAGCCCTCGGTGGGGCCAACGTCCTGACTTTC	CASSRNSGALGGANVLTF	TRBV7-3	TRBJ2-6	-	-
TGTGCCAGCAGTAATTCCCGGGACAGGCAGTACTTC	CASSNSRDRQYF	TRBV6-6	TRBJ2-7	-	TRBD1
TGCGCCAGCAGTCAATCTCGGGGGCACACCGGGGAGCTGTTTTTT	CASSQSRGHTGELFF	TRBV23-1	TRBJ2-2	-	-
TGTGCCAGCAGCCACAAAAATGGAGCGAGCGGGAGGCGCTACAATGAGCAGTTCTTC	CASSHKNGASGRRYNEQFF	TRBV14	TRBJ2-1	-	TRBD2
TGTGCCAGCAGCTTAGTGTCAGGCGGGGCGTCAGGAAACACCATATATTTT	CASSLVSGGASGNTIYF	TRBV7-8	TRBJ1-3	-	-
TGTGCCAGCAGCTTAACGCCCACAGGGAATGAGCAGTTCTTC	CASSLTPTGNEQFF	TRBV7-3	TRBJ2-1	-	-
TGTGCCAGCTCACCCACATATTTGCAGGGGGGCACTGAAGCTTTCTTT	CASSPTYLQGGTEAFF	TRBV18	TRBJ1-1	-	TRBD1
TGTGCCAGCAGTGGCCGGGACAGCACAAATCAGCCCCAGCATTTT	CASSGRDSTNQPQHF	TRBV6-1	TRBJ1-5	-	TRBD1
TGTGCCAGCAGGGGGGGACAGGGGAGCGAGCAGTACTTC	CASRGGQGSEQYF	TRBV6-5	TRBJ2-7	-	TRBD1
TGTGCCAGCAGCTTCCGTGCAACTAATGAAAAACTGTTTTTT	CASSFRATNEKLFF	TRBV7-9	TRBJ1-4	-	-
TGTGCCAGCAGCGTAGGACTAGCGGAGTCCCAGTCTCAGTTCTTC	CASSVGLAESQSQFF	TRBV9	TRBJ2-1	-	TRBD2
TGTGCCAGCAGTATCGGGACCTTCTCTGGAAACACCATATATTTT	CASSIGTFSGNTIYF	TRBV6-1	TRBJ1-3	-	-
TGTGCCAGCAGCTCCCCGTGGACTGAGTACGGGGAGCTGTTTTTT	CASSSPWTEYGELFF	TRBV28	TRBJ2-2	once	-
TGTGCCTGGAGCGGACAGGGGGCTCAGCCCCAGCATTTT	CAWSGQGAQPQHF	TRBV30	TRBJ1-5	-	TRBD1
TGTGCCAGCAGCTCACCGGGACTAGCGGGACGGAATGAGCAGTTCTTC	CASSSPGLAGRNEQFF	TRBV7-3	TRBJ2-1	-	TRBD2
TGTGCCAGCAGCCCTATGGCGCGCCCCGAGGGGAACCAAGAGACCCAGTACTTC	CASSPMARPEGNQETQYF	TRBV7-4	TRBJ2-5	-	-
TGTGCCAGCAGCTTTGGGAGGCAGTACACAGATACGCAGTATTTT	CASSFGRQYTDTQYF	TRBV6-6	TRBJ2-3	-	-
TGTGCCAGTAGTATGACAGCTAGACTGAACACTGAAGCTTTCTTT	CASSMTARLNTEAFF	TRBV19	TRBJ1-1	-	-